The subject of this entry is one T cell receptor (beta chain). Sequencing was performed with immunoSEQ multiplex PCR; in TCRdb, only in-frame clones are kept and a portion is missing. The sample includes about 160,000 clones, roughly 87% of them seen just once. The record originates from a study of blood T cell repertoires in COVID-19. Study-wide context: From T cells, B-cell-depleted T cells, or PBMCs came the material, which was cDNA or gDNA.

The clonotype comes from an older woman who had recovered from COVID-19. Sample: peripheral blood.

CDR3 nucleotide sequence: TGTGCCAGCAGCATAGGGACAGGGGGTGTGGAGACCCAGTACTTC. Amino acids: CASSIGTGGVETQYF. The chain recombines TRBV7-2 with TRBJ2-5; TRBD1 agrees at 11 bases. The germline V gene has CDR1 SGHTA and CDR2 FQGNSA. With 5 bases clipped from V and 5 bases from J, the junction kept 7 bases outside the gene matches. This CDR3 has 15 residues.